This is a list of T cell receptor beta chains from one sample in a study of OX40 agonist ivuxolimab in advanced cancers. Profiling relied on immunoSEQ multiplex PCR, and the TCRdb table lists in-frame clones only, not all of them. The sample records about 50,000 clones, 70% to 80% being singletons. The input for sequencing was CD4+ or CD8+ T cells sorted from blood, taken in a trial of the OX40 agonist ivuxolimab. These receptors came from an adult with an advanced solid tumor such as melanoma, head and neck, liver or kidney cancer. The CDR3 runs from the conserved cysteine through the conserved F or W. A D gene is named only where the DNA matches it firmly. A clone size is listed for some rows: how often the clone was seen (once, few, many), or a class if it is expanded.

.,TRBJ1-5,.,TRBV5-5,TGTGCCAGCAGCTTGGCCCCAGGGGCGAGCAATCAGCCCCAGCATTTT,CASSLAPGASNQPQHF
TRBD1,TRBJ2-7,.,TRBV7-9,TGTGCCAGCAGCTCCGGGACAGGGGAACCCTACGAGCAGTACTTC,CASSSGTGEPYEQYF
.,TRBJ2-1,.,TRBV6-5,TGTGCCAGCAGTTATGGTCAAATCAATGAGCAGTTCTTC,CASSYGQINEQFF
TRBD1,TRBJ2-5,.,TRBV28,TGTGCCAGCAGTGGACAGGGCTGGGAGACCCAGTACTTC,CASSGQGWETQYF
.,TRBJ2-7,.,TRBV11-2,TGTGCCAGCAGCTCGCTGTTTGATGCCGAGCAGTACTTC,CASSSLFDAEQYF
.,TRBJ1-5,.,TRBV30,TGTGCCTGGAGTGTTGCAGATAATCAGCCCCAGCATTTT,CAWSVADNQPQHF
.,TRBJ1-1,.,TRBV18,TGTGCCAGCTCACCAACCCGGGGACTTTCGAACACTGAAGCTTTCTTT,CASSPTRGLSNTEAFF
TRBD1,TRBJ1-4,.,TRBV6-1,TGTGCCAGCAACTGGGACAGGGATGGAGAAAAACTGTTTTTT,CASNWDRDGEKLFF
TRBD1,TRBJ2-5,.,TRBV5-4,TGTGCCAGCAGCCCCCCGGGACAGGGGGAGACCCAGTACTTC,CASSPPGQGETQYF
.,TRBJ1-5,medium-sized,TRBV2,TGTGCCAGCAGTGAGCGTTTCAATCAGCCCCAGCATTTT,CASSERFNQPQHF
TRBD2,TRBJ2-5,few,TRBV5-1,TGCGCCAGCAGTCGTAGCGGGGGGGCGGGAGAGACCCAGTACTTC,CASSRSGGAGETQYF
.,TRBJ1-2,.,TRBV28,TGTGCCAGCAAGGATGCTAACTATGGCTACACCTTC,CASKDANYGYTF
TRBD1,TRBJ2-4,.,TRBV10-3,TGTGCCACCAGTGAGGACAGGGTTCGAGGACAGTACTTC,CATSEDRVRGQYF
.,TRBJ1-1,.,TRBV5-1,TGCGCCAGCAGCTTCACCAGGGTCACTGAAGCTTTCTTT,CASSFTRVTEAFF
.,TRBJ1-5,.,TRBV10-2,TGCGCCAGCTCAGACTACAGCAATCAGCCCCAGCATTTT,CASSDYSNQPQHF
.,TRBJ2-3,.,TRBV5-1,TGCGCCAGCAGCCCCCGCCGGACAGAAGACACAGATACGCAGTATTTT,CASSPRRTEDTDTQYF
.,TRBJ2-5,once,TRBV28,TGTGCCAGCAGCATTCCAAACGGGGGACAAGAGACCCAGTACTTC,CASSIPNGGQETQYF
.,TRBJ2-1,.,TRBV28,TGTGCCAGCAGTTTCATTCGGCGTAGCCTCTCCTACAATGAGCAGTTCTTC,CASSFIRRSLSYNEQFF
TRBD1,TRBJ2-2,.,TRBV11-1,TGTGCCAGCAACTTACAGGGGGCGGACACCGGGGAGCTGTTTTTT,CASNLQGADTGELFF
TRBD1,TRBJ2-7,.,TRBV5-6,TGTGCCAGCAGTAGGGACAGGGGGCGGTACGAGCAGTACTTC,CASSRDRGRYEQYF
.,TRBJ2-7,.,TRBV28,TGTGCCAGCAGACCGATAGGGGGCTCCTACGAGCAGTACTTC,CASRPIGGSYEQYF
.,TRBJ2-4,.,TRBV19,TGTGCCAGTAGTATAGTAGTAGCCAAAAACATTCAGTACTTC,CASSIVVAKNIQYF
TRBD1,TRBJ2-5,.,TRBV7-2,TGTGCCAGCAGCCCCGCGGGACAGGGTGGGACCCAGTACTTC,CASSPAGQGGTQYF
.,TRBJ1-3,.,TRBV9,TGTGCCAGCAGCGTTCAAGGGCGAGGGTCTGGAAACACCATATATTTT,CASSVQGRGSGNTIYF
TRBD1,TRBJ2-5,.,TRBV5-1,TGCGCCAGCAGCCCGCTGACAGGGTACCAAGAGACCCAGTACTTC,CASSPLTGYQETQYF
.,TRBJ2-3,.,TRBV4-1,TGCGCCAGCAGCCACATCGAGGGGGTAATCGGCACAGATACGCAGTATTTT,CASSHIEGVIGTDTQYF
.,TRBJ1-6,.,TRBV5-6,TGTGCCAGCAGTAGTCAATGGAATTCACCCCTCCACTTT,CASSSQWNSPLHF
.,TRBJ2-1,.,TRBV20-1,TGCAGTGCTAGAGTAGTAGCGGAGCAGTTCTTC,CSARVVAEQFF
.,TRBJ2-2,few,TRBV19,TGTGCCAGTAGTACAGCCACCGGGGAGCTGTTTTTT,CASSTATGELFF
.,TRBJ2-1,few,TRBV7-9,TGTGCCAGCAGCTTAGGCTTAACGGAGCAGTTCTTC,CASSLGLTEQFF
TRBD1,TRBJ2-6,.,TRBV19,TGTGCCAGTAGTGAGGGACAGGGAGCTGGGGCCAACGTCCTGACTTTC,CASSEGQGAGANVLTF
TRBD2,TRBJ2-3,.,TRBV6-1,TGTGCCAGCAGTGAAATAGGGGGCCTAGCGGGAGTGAGGACAGATACGCAGTATTTT,CASSEIGGLAGVRTDTQYF
.,TRBJ2-5,.,TRBV6-6,TGTGCCACCGAAAAAGGAGAAAATCAAGAGACCCAGTACTTC,CATEKGENQETQYF
TRBD1,TRBJ2-7,.,TRBV10-3,TGTGCCATCAGTGATTACTTGCAGGGGGCGACAGGGGGCGAGCAGTACTTC,CAISDYLQGATGGEQYF
.,TRBJ2-5,few,TRBV15,TGTGCCACCAGCCCCCTCCCCCTGGGGACCCAGTACTTC,CATSPLPLGTQYF